A single sample is the source of the 9 T cell receptor beta chains below, sequenced in a study of shared clonotypes between healthy human individuals. Naive CD8 cells lacked CD45RO, underwent positive selection for CCR7 and left out terminally differentiated effector memory CD45RA+ cells. Method: immunoSEQ multiplex PCR; TCRdb's copy keeps in-frame clones and lacks some. The sample has hundreds of thousands of clones, about 95% seen once. Sequenced material: naive CD8+ T cells sorted from blood. All receptors come from a young woman in good health.

The chain carries TRBV2 and TRBJ1-1; D ambiguous. The CDR3 runs to 16 residues. V was shortened by 4 bases and J by 0 bases, with 15 bases between the two germline ends. Germline V lookup: CDR1 SNHLY, CDR2 FYNNEI. The CDR3 is CASSAYSFDLNTEAFF. CDR3 nucleotide sequence: TGTGCCAGCAGTGCGTACTCCTTCGACCTGAACACTGAAGCTTTCTTT.

A remark on this clone: Other DNA sequences from this sample encode an identical CDR3 as well. The V call is TRBV5-4, the J call TRBJ1-1, with no clear D. With 3 bases removed from V and 0 bases from J, the gap between germline ends came to 6 bases. This CDR3 is built from 13 residues. Looked up from germline, CDR1 is SGHNT and CDR2 is YYREEE (reference sequence). CDR3 sequence: CASSYGVNTEAFF. The CDR3 DNA is TGTGCCAGCAGCTATGGGGTGAACACTGAAGCTTTCTTT.

This chain links TRBV15 with TRBJ2-7; D remains unclear. Germline loops: CDR1 LNHNV, CDR2 YYDKDF (reference sequence). This CDR3 has 13 amino acids. The V gene lost 1 base and the J gene lost 5 bases, with 9 bases spanning the gap. In DNA form, the CDR3 reads TGTGCCACCAGCAGAGTTTCATCCGACGAGCAGTACTTC. It specifies CATSRVSSDEQYF.

The rearrangement joins TRBV25-1 to TRBJ1-2, with no clear D. Germline CDR1 and CDR2: MGHDK and SYGVNS. Trimming stripped 1 base from V and 0 bases from J, with 6 bases between. The CDR3 has 14 amino acids. In nucleotides, the CDR3 is TGTGCCAGCAGTGAATTAGAAACTAACTATGGCTACACCTTC. Translating gives CASSELETNYGYTF.

DNA for the CDR3: TGTGCCACCAGCAGAGAAGCGGGAGGCGCCTACGAGCAGTACTTC. This sequence encodes CATSREAGGAYEQYF. The chain carries TRBV15 and TRBJ2-7; 9 bases align to TRBD2. The CDR3 has 15 amino acids. V shed 0 bases, J shed 2 bases, and the junction held 2 bases outside the gene matches. CDR1 is LNHNV and CDR2 is YYDKDF in the germline V gene (reference sequence). Drawing the rest from reference TRBV15 and TRBJ2-7, the complete variable domain is DAMVIQNPRYQVTQFGKPVTLSCSQTLNHNVMYWYQQKSSQAPKLLFHYYDKDFNNEADTPDNFQSRRPNTSFCFLDIRSPGLGDTAMYLCATSREAGGAYEQYFGPGTRLTVT.

This chain uses TRBV29-1 with TRBJ2-1; D tentatively reads TRBD1 or TRBD2 (5 bases each). The CDR3 has 14 residues. Trimming pared 0 bases from V and 7 bases from J, leaving 13 bases between. Germline loops: CDR1 SQVTM, CDR2 ANQGSEA. Written as DNA, the CDR3 is TGCAGCGTTGAAGAGGGGGTACGTCAAAATGAGCAGTTCTTC. As protein: CSVEEGVRQNEQFF.

The V gene is TRBV29-1, the J gene TRBJ2-7; 13 bases map to TRBD2. After removal of 6 bases from V and 5 bases from J, the junction contained 7 bases not matched to a gene. The germline V gene encodes CDR1 SQVTM and CDR2 ANQGSEA. This CDR3 spans 14 amino acids. Here the CDR3 DNA reads TGCAGCGTCACCGGGACTAGCGGGAAAGACGAGCAGTACTTC. The encoded protein is CSVTGTSGKDEQYF.

This clone was detected once. V and J are TRBV6-6 and TRBJ2-7; TRBD2 might be the D (6 bases). The CDR3 loop spans 14 amino acids. V lost 0 bases and J lost 4, with 10 bases in between. The germline gives CDR1 MNHNY, CDR2 SVGAGI (reference sequence). CDR3 sequence: CASSYSGSGYEQYF. The CDR3 nucleotides are TGTGCCAGCAGTTACTCCGGGAGTGGGTACGAGCAGTACTTC.

This chain connects TRBV4-1 to TRBJ2-2, with a possible D match to TRBD2 (6 bases). CDR1 is MGHRA, CDR2 YSYEKL, per germline. The CDR3 is made up of 16 amino acids. The V and J ends lost 3 bases and 4 bases respectively, with 15 bases between them. CDR3 in amino acids: CASSHYRRELTGELFF. Here the CDR3 DNA reads TGCGCCAGCAGCCATTATAGGCGGGAACTCACCGGGGAGCTGTTTTTT.